Detailed here is one T cell receptor beta chain. Its antigen is not known. The CDR3 length is 15 residues. V was clipped by 2 bases and J by 0 bases, with 9 bases between them. Germline V CDR1 and CDR2: SGHTA, FQGTGA. This sample was included in a study of T-cell reconstitution after alpha-beta-depleted transplantation in children. Study observations and caveats: Several hundred expanded graft clones reportedly supplied alpha-beta T cells about two months after transplant. One year post-transplant, T-cell counts and diversity were largely derived from T cells produced anew.

TCRbeta library construction was performed incorporating unique molecular identifiers. Via MiXCR, TCRdb re-called the PCR reads, giving one row per CDR3 protein. The table includes 200,000 to 300,000 distinct CDR3 sequences, roughly 24% detected once. The material sequenced was PBMCs, taken before TCRalphabeta/CD19-depleted stem cell transplant. The receptor's source is a girl aged 2-10 years with Fanconi anemia, due to receive a stem cell transplant. V usage is TRBV7-3 and J usage is TRBJ2-3; D unresolved. The CDR3 DNA sequence: TGTGCCAGCAGCTTATTCGGCGATAGCACAGATACGCAGTATTTT. This sequence encodes CASSLFGDSTDTQYF.